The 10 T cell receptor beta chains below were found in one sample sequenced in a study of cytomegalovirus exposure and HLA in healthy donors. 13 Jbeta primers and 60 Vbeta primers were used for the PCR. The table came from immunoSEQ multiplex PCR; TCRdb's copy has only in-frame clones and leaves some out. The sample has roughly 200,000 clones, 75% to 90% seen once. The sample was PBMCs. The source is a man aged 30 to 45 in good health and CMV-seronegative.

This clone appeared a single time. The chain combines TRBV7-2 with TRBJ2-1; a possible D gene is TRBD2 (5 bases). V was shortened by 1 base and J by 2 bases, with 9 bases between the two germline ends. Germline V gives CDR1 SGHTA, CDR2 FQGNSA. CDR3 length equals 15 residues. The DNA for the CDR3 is TGTGCCAGCAGCTTAGATTCCGGGGCCTACAATGAGCAGTTCTTC. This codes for CASSLDSGAYNEQFF. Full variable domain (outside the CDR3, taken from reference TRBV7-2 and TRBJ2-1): GAGVSQSPSNKVTEKGKDVELRCDPISGHTALYWYRQSLGQGLEFLIYFQGNSAPDKSGLPSDRFSAERTGGSVSTLTIQRTQQEDSAVYLCASSLDSGAYNEQFFGPGTRLTVL.

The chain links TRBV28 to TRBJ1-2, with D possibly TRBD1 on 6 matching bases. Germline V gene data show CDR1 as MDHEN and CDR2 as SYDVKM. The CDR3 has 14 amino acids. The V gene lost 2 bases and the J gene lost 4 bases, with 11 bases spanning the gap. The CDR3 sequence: CASSLVVGGYGYTF. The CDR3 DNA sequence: TGTGCCAGCAGTTTAGTGGTAGGGGGCTATGGCTACACCTTC.

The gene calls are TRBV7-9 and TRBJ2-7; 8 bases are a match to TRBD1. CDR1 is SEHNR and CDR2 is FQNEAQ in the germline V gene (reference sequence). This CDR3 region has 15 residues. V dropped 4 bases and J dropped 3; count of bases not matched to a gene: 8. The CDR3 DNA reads TGTGCCAGCAGCTGGGACAGGTTTCCCGACTACGAGCAGTACTTC. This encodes CASSWDRFPDYEQYF. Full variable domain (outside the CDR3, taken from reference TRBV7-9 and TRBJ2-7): DTGVSQNPRHKITKRGQNVTFRCDPISEHNRLYWYRQTLGQGPEFLTYFQNEAQLEKSRLLSDRFSAERPKGSFSTLEIQRTEQGDSAMYLCASSWDRFPDYEQYFGPGTRLTVT.

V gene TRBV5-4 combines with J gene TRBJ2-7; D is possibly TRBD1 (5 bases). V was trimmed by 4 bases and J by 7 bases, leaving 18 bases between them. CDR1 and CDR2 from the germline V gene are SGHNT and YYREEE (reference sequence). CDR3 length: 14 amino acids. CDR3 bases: TGTGCCAGCAGCCGGCAACAGGACCAAGGGGAGCAGTACTTC. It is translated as CASSRQQDQGEQYF.

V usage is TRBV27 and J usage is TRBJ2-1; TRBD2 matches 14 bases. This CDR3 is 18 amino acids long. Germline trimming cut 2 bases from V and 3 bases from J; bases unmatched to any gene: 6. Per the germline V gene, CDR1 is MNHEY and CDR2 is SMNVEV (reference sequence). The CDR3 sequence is CASSLGGLAGAFYNEQFF. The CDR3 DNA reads TGTGCCAGCAGTTTAGGGGGACTAGCGGGAGCTTTCTACAATGAGCAGTTCTTC.

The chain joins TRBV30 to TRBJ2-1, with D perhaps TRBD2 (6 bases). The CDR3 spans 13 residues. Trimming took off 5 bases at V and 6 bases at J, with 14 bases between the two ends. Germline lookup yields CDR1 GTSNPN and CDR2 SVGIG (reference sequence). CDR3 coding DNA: TGTGCCTGGCTGGCGGAGGGTCGCAATGAGCAGTTCTTC. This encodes CAWLAEGRNEQFF. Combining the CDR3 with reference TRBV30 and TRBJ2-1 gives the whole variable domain SQTIHQWPATLVQPVGSPLSLECTVEGTSNPNLYWYRQAAGRGLQLLFYSVGIGQISSEVPQNLSASRPQDRQFILSSKKLLLSDSGFYLCAWLAEGRNEQFFGPGTRLTVL.

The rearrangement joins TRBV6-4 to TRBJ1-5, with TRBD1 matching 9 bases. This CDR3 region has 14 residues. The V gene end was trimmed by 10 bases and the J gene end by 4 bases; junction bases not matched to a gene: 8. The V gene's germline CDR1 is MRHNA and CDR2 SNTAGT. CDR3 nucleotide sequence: TGTGCCACTATACAGGGGGCAAGTAATCAGCCCCAGCATTTT. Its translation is CATIQGASNQPQHF.

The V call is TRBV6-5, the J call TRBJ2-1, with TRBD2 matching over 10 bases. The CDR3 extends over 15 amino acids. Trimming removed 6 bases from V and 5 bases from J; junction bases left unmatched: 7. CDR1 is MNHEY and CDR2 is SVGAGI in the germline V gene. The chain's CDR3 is CASSLGLAQDNEQFF. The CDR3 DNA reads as TGTGCCAGCAGCCTGGGACTAGCGCAAGACAATGAGCAGTTCTTC.

The CDR3, as DNA: TGCGCCAGCAGCTTGGCCGACAGATCCTATGGCTACACCTTC. It translates to CASSLADRSYGYTF. The chain combines TRBV5-1 with TRBJ1-2, with a weak D call TRBD1 (5 bases). Germline CDR1 reads SGHRS; CDR2 reads YFSETQ. The CDR3 loop spans 14 amino acids. V was shortened by 0 bases and J by 4 bases, with 10 bases between the two germline ends.

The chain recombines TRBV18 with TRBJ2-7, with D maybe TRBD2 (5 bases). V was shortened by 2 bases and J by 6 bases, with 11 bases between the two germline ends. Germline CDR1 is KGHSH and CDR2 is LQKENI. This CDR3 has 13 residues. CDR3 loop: CASSPDPAGEQYF. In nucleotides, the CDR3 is TGTGCCAGCTCACCAGACCCGGCGGGCGAGCAGTACTTC.